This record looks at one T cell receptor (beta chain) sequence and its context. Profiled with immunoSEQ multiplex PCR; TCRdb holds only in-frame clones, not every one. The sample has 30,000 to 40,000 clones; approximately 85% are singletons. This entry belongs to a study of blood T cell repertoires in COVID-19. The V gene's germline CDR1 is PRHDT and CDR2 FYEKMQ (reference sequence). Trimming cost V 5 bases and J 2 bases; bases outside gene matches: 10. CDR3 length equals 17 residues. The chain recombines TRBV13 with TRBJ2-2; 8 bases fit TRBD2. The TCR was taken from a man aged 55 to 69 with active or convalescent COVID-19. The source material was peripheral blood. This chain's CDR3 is CASSRLSSGGNTGELFF. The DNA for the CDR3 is TGTGCCAGCAGCCGCCTCTCAAGCGGGGGAAACACCGGGGAGCTGTTTTTT.